This T cell receptor (beta chain) originates from a study of regulatory T cells in long-lasting Graves disease. Study-wide findings and caveats: Shared public clonotypes totalled about 2,600 in persistent patients, compared with about 990 in new patients.

CDR3 length equals 16 residues. After removal of 0 bases from V and 5 bases from J, the junction contained 10 bases not matched to a gene. Germline lookup yields CDR1 SQVTM and CDR2 ANQGSEA. With regard to this clonotype: The antigen is undetermined.

Time point in this sample: newly diagnosed GD, antithyroid drugs for less than 3 months. The TCR library used RNA extracted from PBMCs. Arm-PCR of CDR3 regions with iRepertoire HTBI primers generated TCR beta libraries. Each CDR3 protein is one row after TCRdb ran MiXCR on the multiplex PCR reads. The sample lists 360,000 or so distinct CDR3 sequences; around 15% were seen once. The data were also submitted as part of a second study, on T cells in Graves' hyperthyroidism and ophthalmopathy. That paper states: First-round RT-PCR of the TCR CDR3 relied on the HTBI primer set.

Sequencing used peripheral blood mononuclear cells (PBMCs), obtained at new diagnosis, from a patient treated with antithyroid drugs. This sequence originates from a woman aged 18-30 years with Graves disease. The J gene is TRBJ2-7, the V gene TRBV29-1, with 10 bases fitting TRBD1. The DNA of the CDR3 is TGCAGCGTTGAAGAGATACGGGACAGGGGTGCCCACGAGCAGTACTTC. Residues: CSVEEIRDRGAHEQYF.